The TCR beta chain under discussion was sequenced for a study of PD-1 blockade in classical Hodgkin lymphoma. Findings and limits, study-wide: Significant TCR diversity gains by C4D1 occurred in CD4+ but not CD8+ cells. For complete responders, baseline diversity was comparable to that of newly diagnosed patients.

Every patient experienced relapse after autologous stem cell transplantation, and brentuximab vedotin exposure varied. Isolation of CD8+ T cells from thawed PBMCs used magnetic negative selection. Sequencing used immunoSEQ multiplex PCR; TCRdb keeps in-frame clones, though not all of them. Of some 2,700 clones listed, around 70% are singletons. On this clone itself: The antigen is undetermined.

V dropped 3 bases and J dropped 3; count of bases not matched to a gene: 10. CDR1 and CDR2 (germline): SNHLY, FYNNEI. This CDR3 contains 17 residues. The J gene is TRBJ2-3, the V gene TRBV2; 9 bases line up with TRBD2. The TCR originated in a human donor with classical Hodgkin lymphoma. Sequences were derived from CD8+ T cells from blood, sampled at baseline. CDR3 in amino acids: CASSDEGAGGGTDTQYF. The CDR3 DNA reads TGTGCCAGCAGTGACGAGGGAGCGGGGGGAGGTACAGATACGCAGTATTTT.